A selection of T cell receptor beta chains follows, all from one sample in a study of blood T cells in healthy people across ages. TCRdb analysed the 5' RACE reads with MiXCR anew, one entry per CDR3 protein. Of about 640,000 distinct CDR3 sequences in the sample, roughly 50% were seen once. Material for sequencing was blood. Receptors were obtained from a man in his 60s in good health. CDR3s include the opening cysteine and the closing phenylalanine or tryptophan. The D gene is left open where the match is weak. Only some rows state a clone size, as once, few, many or a class for expanded clones.

TRBJ2-3 | TRBV7-2 | TRBD1 | - | TGTGCCAGCAGCTTAGCCCGGACAGGGGGCACAGATACGCAGTATTTT | CASSLARTGGTDTQYF
TRBJ2-3 | TRBV29-1 | - | - | TGCAGCGTTGCTTACGGGGGTCAAGGGGATACGCAGTATTTT | CSVAYGGQGDTQYF
TRBJ2-5 | TRBV15 | - | - | TGTGCCACCAGCAGAGATCTGGTGACCCAGTACTTC | CATSRDLVTQYF
TRBJ2-5 | TRBV18 | TRBD1 | - | TGTGCCAGCTCACCTGGGACAGGGCTTTCTAATGAGCAGTACTTC | CASSPGTGLSNEQYF
TRBJ2-7 | TRBV7-9 | TRBD2 | - | TGTGCCAGCAGCCTAGTACTAGCGGGTACGGTCGAGCAGTACTTC | CASSLVLAGTVEQYF
TRBJ2-5 | TRBV6-1 | - | - | TGTGCCAGCAGTTGGACACAAGGGGAGACCCAGTACTTC | CASSWTQGETQYF
TRBJ1-6 | TRBV7-2 | TRBD1 | - | TGTGCCAGCAGCTTTGGGACAGCGAGCTCCTATAATTCACCCCTCCACTTT | CASSFGTASSYNSPLHF
TRBJ2-7 | TRBV2 | TRBD2 | - | TGTGCCAGCAACCAGCGGGGGGTATCCTACGAGCAGTACTTC | CASNQRGVSYEQYF
TRBJ2-1 | TRBV27 | - | - | TGTGCCAGCAGTTTAAGGTCGGGGGCAGGATACAATGAGCAGTTCTTC | CASSLRSGAGYNEQFF
TRBJ1-4 | TRBV5-1 | - | - | TGCGCCAGCAGCTTGGCCGGCACGTCTAGTGAAAAACTGTTTTTT | CASSLAGTSSEKLFF
TRBJ2-7 | TRBV6-2/TRBV6-3 | - | - | TGTGCCAGCAGTTACGAGTCTTACTACGAGCAGTACTTC | CASSYESYYEQYF
TRBJ2-7 | TRBV20-1 | TRBD1 | - | TGCAGTGCTAAAGAGACAGGGGACTACGAGCAGTACTTC | CSAKETGDYEQYF
TRBJ1-2 | TRBV4-1 | TRBD1 | - | TGCGCCAGCAGCCAAGATCGAGGGACAGGGGCCGCGTATGGCTACACCTTC | CASSQDRGTGAAYGYTF
TRBJ2-5 | TRBV29-1 | - | - | TGCAGCGTTGAAGTGAACCGTCTAGAGACCCAGTACTTC | CSVEVNRLETQYF
TRBJ2-7 | TRBV7-2 | TRBD2 | - | TGTGCCAGCAGCTTGGGACTAGCGGGGGGGCAGGACGAGCAGTACTTC | CASSLGLAGGQDEQYF
TRBJ1-2 | TRBV3-1 | - | few | TGTGCCAGCAGCCAAGAGGAGCCGAAGCACTATGGCTACACCTTC | CASSQEEPKHYGYTF
TRBJ2-3 | TRBV20-1 | - | few | TGCAGTGCTAGAGCCCGACGAGCGCTAGATACGCAGTATTTT | CSARARRALDTQYF
TRBJ2-5 | TRBV12-3/TRBV12-4 | - | - | TGTGCCAGCAGTTCGGACGAAGAGACCCAGTACTTC | CASSSDEETQYF
TRBJ2-7 | TRBV10-3 | - | - | TGTGCCACTAGGGATCCCTACGAGCAGTACTTC | CATRDPYEQYF
TRBJ2-3 | TRBV5-1 | - | - | TGCGCCAGCAGCTTGCAGGGGAGGACAGATACGCAGTATTTT | CASSLQGRTDTQYF
TRBJ2-3 | TRBV6-1 | TRBD1 | - | TGTGCCAGCAGTGGGGGACAGGCAGGCACAGATACGCAGTATTTT | CASSGGQAGTDTQYF
TRBJ1-5 | TRBV5-6 | - | - | TGTGCCAGCAGCTTGGATGGGGGGGCGCCCCAGCATTTT | CASSLDGGAPQHF
TRBJ2-4 | TRBV20-1 | TRBD1 | - | TGCAGTGCTACGGACAGGGGTGACATTCAGTACTTC | CSATDRGDIQYF
TRBJ1-1 | TRBV29-1 | TRBD1 | - | TGCAGCGCCCGGACAGGGAGATTCGGCGAAGCTTTCTTT | CSARTGRFGEAFF
TRBJ2-1 | TRBV20-1 | TRBD2 | - | TGCAGTGCTAGAACGGCTAGCGGGGTATACAATGAGCAGTTCTTC | CSARTASGVYNEQFF
TRBJ1-2 | TRBV12-3/TRBV12-4 | TRBD1 | few | TGTGCCAGCAGTTCTCGGGCAGGGGGAGGCTACACCTTC | CASSSRAGGGYTF
TRBJ1-6 | TRBV27 | - | - | TGTGCCAGCAGCGACGGCTCCTATAATTCACCCCTCCACTTT | CASSDGSYNSPLHF
TRBJ2-5 | TRBV29-1 | - | many | TGCAGCGGCGGAGGGGAGACCCAGTACTTC | CSGGGETQYF
TRBJ2-5 | TRBV29-1 | TRBD2 | - | TGCAGCGTCCTAAAATCCTCTAGCGGGAGGGCGCGGGAGACCCAGTACTTC | CSVLKSSSGRARETQYF
TRBJ2-5 | TRBV20-1 | - | - | TGCAGTGCTGGAGGGCGGGGCGAGTATGAGCAGTACTTC | CSAGGRGEYEQYF
TRBJ1-5 | TRBV7-2 | - | - | TGTGCCAGCAGCTTAGCGCACCCCAATCAGCCCCAGCATTTT | CASSLAHPNQPQHF
TRBJ2-4 | TRBV5-6 | - | - | TGTGCCAGCAGCTTTCCCGGACAGACAAAAAACATTCAGTACTTC | CASSFPGQTKNIQYF
TRBJ2-3 | TRBV29-1 | TRBD2 | - | TGCAGCGTTTCCCCCCTAGCGGTGGGGAGGGATACGCAGTATTTT | CSVSPLAVGRDTQYF
TRBJ2-7 | TRBV3-1 | TRBD1 | few | TGTGCCAGCAGCCACCCCGGGACAGGGACCTACGAGCAGTACTTC | CASSHPGTGTYEQYF
TRBJ1-6 | TRBV13 | TRBD1 | - | TGTGCCAGCAGCGCTCCGGGACAGGGTAATTCACCCCTCCACTTT | CASSAPGQGNSPLHF
TRBJ2-1 | TRBV5-1 | - | - | TGCGCCAGCAGGCCCGATACGGGGAATGAGCAGTTCTTC | CASRPDTGNEQFF
TRBJ1-2 | TRBV6-6 | - | - | TGTGCCAGCAGTTACGATTCTACGGGGCTTAACAATGGCTACACCTTC | CASSYDSTGLNNGYTF
TRBJ2-3 | TRBV12-3/TRBV12-4 | - | - | TGTGCCAGCAGTTTAATGACTGGCACAGATACGCAGTATTTT | CASSLMTGTDTQYF
TRBJ2-1 | TRBV6-5 | - | - | TGTGCCAGCAGTTCCAGGGTTGCTGAGCAGTTCTTC | CASSSRVAEQFF
TRBJ1-6 | TRBV5-5 | - | few | TGTGCCAGCAGCTTCGAGGGAACGGATTCACCCCTCCACTTT | CASSFEGTDSPLHF
TRBJ2-4 | TRBV3-1 | - | - | TGTGCCAGCAGCCAAGATCGTGGGACCCACGGAAGCCAGTACTTC | CASSQDRGTHGSQYF
TRBJ2-1 | TRBV5-6 | TRBD2 | once | TGTGCCAGCAGCTTGGCGGTAGCGGGGAACAATGAGCAGTTCTTC | CASSLAVAGNNEQFF
TRBJ2-3 | TRBV21-1 | - | - | TGTGCCAGCACCAAAGTTATGGATTGCACAGATACGCAGTATTTT | CASTKVMDCTDTQYF
TRBJ2-7 | TRBV27 | TRBD1 | - | TGTGTCAGCAGACCAACAGGGGGCGAGCAGTACTTC | CVSRPTGGEQYF
TRBJ2-5 | TRBV4-2 | - | few | TGTGCCAGCAGCCAAGGAAACATCCAAGAGACCCAGTACTTC | CASSQGNIQETQYF
TRBJ2-7 | TRBV12-3/TRBV12-4 | - | - | TGTGCCAGCAGTTTCGGGGGGCAGCGCTACGAGCAGTACTTC | CASSFGGQRYEQYF
TRBJ2-7 | TRBV7-2 | - | - | TGTGCCAGCAGCTTACGGAGGGGGGAAGAGATCCAGTACTTC | CASSLRRGEEIQYF
TRBJ1-2 | TRBV4-2 | - | - | TGTGCCAGCAGCCAAGATCTCACAGTTAACTATGGCTACACCTTC | CASSQDLTVNYGYTF
TRBJ1-4 | TRBV4-1 | TRBD1 | - | TGCGCCAGCAGCCAAGAGATGGTCCTGACAGGGTGGGGTGAAAAACTGTTTTTT | CASSQEMVLTGWGEKLFF
TRBJ2-5 | TRBV29-1 | TRBD2 | few | TGCGGCGTCGGGAGGGAAGGAGAGACCCAGTACTTC | CGVGREGETQYF
TRBJ2-3 | TRBV6-2/TRBV6-3 | TRBD1 | - | TGTGCCAGCAGTTCCGGGACAGGGGATTTAGATACGCAGTATTTT | CASSSGTGDLDTQYF
TRBJ2-1 | TRBV10-3 | TRBD2 | - | TGTGCCATCACATATAGCGGGGGGGGCCCTGGATCCTACAATGAGCAGTTCTTC | CAITYSGGGPGSYNEQFF
TRBJ2-4 | TRBV5-5 | TRBD1 | - | TGTGCCAGCAGCCTAACAGGGGGCGAGAACATTCAGTACTTC | CASSLTGGENIQYF
TRBJ1-4 | TRBV5-1 | - | few | TGCGCCAGCAGCTTTACAGGACAGCCTTTTAATGAAAAACTGTTTTTT | CASSFTGQPFNEKLFF
TRBJ2-3 | TRBV11-2 | - | once | TGTGCCAGCGCGCCGGGAGTTACGCAGTATTTT | CASAPGVTQYF
TRBJ2-3 | TRBV18 | - | - | TGTGCCAGCTCCCCCGACCACAATACGCAGTATTTT | CASSPDHNTQYF
TRBJ2-1 | TRBV7-9 | - | many | TGTGCCAGCAGTTGGGGACTCGCGGGTGAGCAGTTCTTC | CASSWGLAGEQFF